Below are 2 T cell receptor beta chains sequenced from a single sample in a study of blood T cell dynamics during melanoma immunotherapy (dated by TCRdb to 2019 to 2021). Library preparation used the immunoSEQ multiplex PCR assay. Sourced from immuneACCESS, this table was stored by TCRdb with only in-frame sequences that have V and J called. A share of the clones is absent; for the studies checked, an unresolved V gene accounts for under half, and the remainder has no known explanation. The sample table lists roughly 8,100 clones, around 85% of them with a count of one. The ten largest clones capture around 4% of the sample. Sample time point, as interpreted from the label and publication: week 3, after first cycle of checkpoint inhibitor. The source was blood, collected from a patient treated with checkpoint blockade. The source is a human donor with melanoma.

The sample holds one count of this clone. The V call is TRBV5-1, the J call TRBJ2-7, with TRBD2 identical over 7 bases. V was pared by 0 bases and J by 3 bases, with 0 bases of the junction left unmatched. Germline values: CDR1 SGHRS, CDR2 YFSETQ. The CDR3 totals 13 residues. CDR3 DNA: TGCGCCAGCAGCTTGGAGCGGGGCTACGAGCAGTACTTC. Translating it yields CASSLERGYEQYF.

In DNA, the CDR3 is TGCGCCAGCAGCTGGGGGGCCAGGACGAACACCGGGGAGCTGTTTTTT. Protein sequence: CASSWGARTNTGELFF. The chain carries TRBV5-1 and TRBJ2-2; D is tentatively TRBD1 or TRBD2 (6 bases each). Germline loops: CDR1 SGHRS, CDR2 YFSETQ. The CDR3 contains 16 residues. V was shortened by 3 bases and J by 0 bases, with 12 bases between the two germline ends.